Described below is a single T cell receptor beta chain sequence and its context. The antigen is unknown. CDR3 length: 16 amino acids. Trimming left V 0 bases short and J 0 bases short, with 11 bases between. The germline V gene encodes CDR1 MGHRA and CDR2 YSYEKL. They isolated at least 7 million PBMCs from each sample. A minimum of 5.5 micrograms of total RNA was extracted per sample. The data stem from a study of blood T cells in healthy people across ages. General observations from the study: CMV infection status of these donors was not known.

The second PCR ran roughly 6 to 11 cycles with a sample-barcoded 5' primer and J-beta primers. TCRdb fed the 5' RACE reads into MiXCR, producing one record per CDR3 protein. Of nearly 800,000 distinct CDR3 sequences in the sample, 20% to 25% were seen once. This same sample was also taken into another study, of T cells of mothers and their children. This second study says: When mothers and children were related, their normalized repertoire overlap, which was always slightly higher, did not differ significantly from that of unrelated pairs.

Material: blood. This receptor was taken from a boy between 10 and 17 years old in good health. The rearrangement links TRBV4-1 to TRBJ1-1, with a weak D call TRBD1 (5 bases). Here the CDR3 reads CASSQERGTLNTEAFF. DNA of the CDR3: TGCGCCAGCAGCCAAGAAAGAGGGACCTTGAACACTGAAGCTTTCTTT.